The 11 T cell receptor beta chains in this list originate from one sample, sequenced in a study of T cells after yellow fever vaccination. TCRdb redid the calling of the 5' RACE reads with MiXCR, one entry per CDR3 protein. Of about 350,000 distinct CDR3 sequences in the sample, around 12% were seen once. The input for sequencing was CD4+ T cells sorted from PBMCs, taken 15 days after the yellow fever booster vaccination. The receptors derive from a man aged 18 to 29 who received the YFV17D yellow fever vaccine.

This clonotype came up a few times. V gene TRBV7-2 combines with J gene TRBJ1-6; D may be TRBD1 (5 bases). This CDR3 comprises 18 residues. The V end lost 5 bases, the J end lost 0 bases, and 17 bases lay between the germline ends. CDR1 and CDR2 from the germline V gene are SGHTA and FQGNSA. The DNA of the CDR3 is TGTGCCAGCAGCCCAGCGGGGCACCTGAGCTCCTATAATTCACCCCTCCACTTT. It is translated as CASSPAGHLSSYNSPLHF.

This clonotype was seen a few times. The chain uses TRBV4-1 and TRBJ2-3; tentatively, D is TRBD1 (5 bases). Trimming cost V 0 bases and J 0 bases, with 13 bases left between them. The CDR3 consists of 17 residues. CDR1 is MGHRA and CDR2 is YSYEKL in the germline V gene. As DNA, the CDR3 is TGCGCCAGCAGCCAAGATGGGGCAGGTGCGAGCACAGATACGCAGTATTTT. Its translation is CASSQDGAGASTDTQYF.

This clonotype was counted ten times or more. The gene calls are TRBV5-6 and TRBJ2-7; no reliable D call. The CDR3 runs to 13 residues. Germline V gives CDR1 SGHDT, CDR2 YYEEEE. The V end was cut by 1 base, the J end by 0 bases, with 5 bases between. CDR3 in DNA: TGTGCCAGCAGCTTGCTTAGCTCCTACGAGCAGTACGTC. It translates to CASSLLSSYEQYV.

The chain employs TRBV20-1 and TRBJ1-1, with 8 bases that match TRBD1. Germline CDR1 DFQATT, CDR2 SNEGSKA (reference sequence). This CDR3 has 12 residues. After removal of 5 bases from V and 3 bases from J, the junction contained 2 bases not matched to a gene. The CDR3 here is CSARTGYTEAFF. As DNA, the CDR3 is TGCAGTGCTCGGACAGGGTACACTGAAGCTTTCTTT.

Ten or more counts support this clonotype. This sequence joins TRBV5-6 and TRBJ1-3, with TRBD1 identical over 7 bases. Germline-derived CDR1 and CDR2 are SGHDT and YYEEEE. Trimming at V came to 4 bases and at J to 5 bases, leaving 12 bases not matched to a gene. The CDR3 totals 16 residues. For the CDR3, the DNA is TGTGCCAGCAGCCGGCCCTACAGGGGAGGTAGAAACACCATATATTTT. Translating gives CASSRPYRGGRNTIYF. Full variable domain (rest looked up from reference TRBV5-6 and TRBJ1-3): DAGVTQSPTHLIKTRGQQVTLRCSPKSGHDTVSWYQQALGQGPQFIFQYYEEEERQRGNFPDRFSGHQFPNYSSELNVNALLLGDSALYLCASSRPYRGGRNTIYFGEGSWLTVV.

The chain employs TRBV6-6 and TRBJ1-3; D remains unclear. The V gene lost 4 bases and the J gene lost 0 bases, with 10 bases spanning the gap. Germline V lookup: CDR1 MNHNY, CDR2 SVGAGI (reference sequence). The CDR3 runs 15 residues. This chain's CDR3 is CASSSALSSGNTIYF. The CDR3 bases are TGTGCCAGCAGTTCTGCCCTTAGCTCTGGAAACACCATATATTTT.

The chain combines TRBV20-1 with TRBJ2-1; no definite D call. The V gene lost 6 bases and the J gene lost 10 bases, with 10 bases spanning the gap. From germline, CDR1 is DFQATT and CDR2 SNEGSKA (reference sequence). CDR3 length equals 10 residues. CDR3 in amino acids: CSAWDSEQFF. The CDR3, as DNA: TGCAGTGCGTGGGATTCGGAGCAGTTCTTC.

The V gene is TRBV6-6, the J gene TRBJ2-7; 8 nucleotides match TRBD1. Germline V gene lookup returns CDR1 MNHNY and CDR2 SVGAGI (reference sequence). There are 14 residues in the CDR3. Trimming took 6 bases from V and 5 from J; bases not matched to a gene: 9. The CDR3 DNA reads TGTGCCAGCAGCATAACCCGGACAGGGAACGAGCAGTACGTC. The encoded protein is CASSITRTGNEQYV.

This sequence joins TRBV30 and TRBJ2-3; 11 nucleotides match TRBD2. The CDR3 spans 13 residues. Trimming at V came to 5 bases and at J to 7 bases, leaving 5 bases not matched to a gene. Germline V gives CDR1 GTSNPN, CDR2 SVGIG (reference sequence). CDR3 bases: TGTGCCTGGGATAGCGGGGGGGGTAATACGCAGTATTTT. It translates to CAWDSGGGNTQYF.

The sample holds a few counts of this clonotype. The chain recombines TRBV4-1 with TRBJ1-2; the D is unclear. CDR3 length: 13 amino acids. V lost 1 base and J 2 bases, leaving 5 bases between the germline ends. Germline CDR1 is MGHRA and CDR2 is YSYEKL. CDR3 DNA: TGCGCCAGCAGCCAAGCTGGAAACTATGGCTACACCTTC. Translated, it gives CASSQAGNYGYTF.

This clonotype was observed a handful of times. The rearrangement joins TRBV7-2 to TRBJ1-3, with unresolved D. CDR1 is SGHTA and CDR2 is FQGNSA in the germline V gene. V lost 1 base and J lost 11, with 24 bases in between. This CDR3 spans 17 amino acids. CDR3 coding DNA: TGTGCCAGCAGCTTAGACCCCCACCAATCCCCCCCGGCCGCCATATATTTT. Translating gives CASSLDPHQSPPAAIYF.